The 19 T cell receptor beta chains listed next were all sequenced from one sample in a study of cytomegalovirus exposure and HLA in healthy donors (dated by TCRdb to about 2017). Libraries came from the immunoSEQ multiplex PCR assay. A mixture of 60 forward primers for TCR Vbeta segments and 13 reverse primers for TCR Jbeta segments was used in the multiplex PCR. As stored in TCRdb, this immuneACCESS dataset retains in-frame rearrangements with V and J assigned. A fraction of the clones does not appear; measured against another copy, unresolved V genes explain less than half of the discrepancy, and the remainder lacks a known reason. The sample contains fewer than 90,000 clones, 78% of them found a single time. Approximately 2.7% of the sample is in the top ten clones. Sequenced: PBMCs. These receptors all come from a male donor in good health and CMV-seropositive.

The rearrangement uses TRBV13 and TRBJ2-7; D might be TRBD2 (6 bases). Germline values: CDR1 PRHDT, CDR2 FYEKMQ (reference sequence). Trimming shortened V by 1 base and J by 2 bases, and 15 bases separated the two germline ends. The CDR3 length is 16 residues. CDR3 sequence: CASSLVGSGTPYEQYF. For the CDR3, the DNA is TGTGCCAGCAGCTTAGTGGGTAGCGGCACCCCCTACGAGCAGTACTTC.

V usage is TRBV25-1 and J usage is TRBJ1-5; 7 nucleotides align to TRBD1. V trimming: 3 bases; J trimming: 3 bases; junction bases outside the gene matches: 2. The length of the CDR3 is 14 residues. The germline V gene has CDR1 MGHDK and CDR2 SYGVNS. CDR3 in amino acids: CASSDGQDNQPQHF. Here the CDR3 DNA reads TGTGCCAGCAGTGACGGACAGGACAATCAGCCCCAGCATTTT.

The chain links TRBV10-3 to TRBJ2-6; perhaps TRBD2 as D (5 bases). The CDR3 totals 14 residues. Trimming shortened V by 4 bases and J by 1 base, and 5 bases separated the two germline ends. The germline gives CDR1 ENHRY, CDR2 SYGVKD. The CDR3 DNA is TGTGCCATCAGTGGAGGGTCTGGGGCCAACGTCCTGACTTTC. It is translated as CAISGGSGANVLTF.

J is TRBJ2-1 and V is TRBV5-1, with a possible D match to TRBD2 (6 bases). Germline V gene data show CDR1 as SGHRS and CDR2 as YFSETQ. The CDR3 runs to 15 residues. V lost 3 bases and J lost 4, with 14 bases in between. CDR3 protein: CASSSSGGIYNEQFF. CDR3 DNA: TGCGCCAGCAGCTCATCTGGCGGGATATACAATGAGCAGTTCTTC.

The chain couples TRBV6-4 to TRBJ2-6; D gene uncertain. Germline V gene lookup returns CDR1 MRHNA and CDR2 SNTAGT. V was trimmed by 5 bases and J by 1 base, leaving 9 bases between them. This CDR3 region has 15 residues. CDR3 sequence reads: CASSSDGSGANVLTF. In DNA, the CDR3 is TGTGCCAGCAGTTCCGACGGGTCTGGGGCCAACGTCCTGACTTTC.

V usage is TRBV18 and J usage is TRBJ2-6; the D is unclear. Germline CDR1 KGHSH, CDR2 LQKENI. The CDR3 runs to 17 residues. V was cut by 3 bases and J by 0 bases, with 12 bases left in between. The CDR3 nucleotides read TGTGCCAGCTCACCGCCCGGAGTGCACTCTGGGGCCAACGTCCTGACTTTC. Translation: CASSPPGVHSGANVLTF.

The chain links TRBV25-1 to TRBJ2-7; the match to TRBD1 covers 9 bases. CDR1 is MGHDK, CDR2 SYGVNS, per germline. The J segment lost 2 bases and the V segment lost 3 bases, leaving 5 bases of the junction unmatched. CDR3 size: 15 residues. CDR3 nucleotides: TGTGCCAGCAGTGACCGGACAGGGGTAACCTACGAGCAGTACTTC. Protein: CASSDRTGVTYEQYF.

CDR3 residues: CASRGDLAGQPQHF. The CDR3 nucleotides are TGTGCCAGCAGGGGGGACTTGGCAGGGCAGCCCCAGCATTTT. The V gene is TRBV28, the J gene TRBJ1-5, with a tentative D call TRBD1 (5 bases). The CDR3 is made up of 14 amino acids. CDR1 is MDHEN and CDR2 is SYDVKM in the germline V gene. Trimming removed 6 bases at V and 7 bases at J, with 16 bases between.

The rearrangement uses TRBV5-4 and TRBJ2-6, with 16 bases aligning to TRBD2. Germline V gives CDR1 SGHNT, CDR2 YYREEE (reference sequence). This CDR3 has 19 amino acids. Unmatched junction bases numbered 6, after V lost 4 bases and J lost 2 bases. The CDR3 region is CASSPGGTSGRAGANVLTF. CDR3 coding DNA: TGTGCCAGCAGCCCTGGAGGGACTAGCGGGAGGGCTGGGGCCAACGTCCTGACTTTC.

This clone was detected only a few times. The CDR3 DNA is TGTGCCAGCAGCCGTTCCGGAGGAGGGGTGAGGGAGACCCAGTACTTC. This gives the protein CASSRSGGGVRETQYF. The chain combines TRBV14 with TRBJ2-5; weak D call: TRBD2 (6 bases). V was trimmed by 4 bases and J by 5 bases, leaving 20 bases between them. The CDR3 sequence is 16 residues long. Germline loops: CDR1 SGHDN, CDR2 FVKESK.

V and J are TRBV29-1 and TRBJ1-2, with D uncertain. The germline V gene has CDR1 SQVTM and CDR2 ANQGSEA. This CDR3 is built from 12 residues. V gave up 3 bases and J gave up 5 bases, with 10 bases separating them. In nucleotides, the CDR3 is TGCAGCGTTGATATACCAGATTATGGCTACACCTTC. Protein product: CSVDIPDYGYTF.

The chain has TRBV20-1 and TRBJ2-7, with D hard to call. Germline CDR1 is DFQATT and CDR2 is SNEGSKA (reference sequence). The CDR3 length is 11 residues. V was clipped by 6 bases and J by 4 bases, with 10 bases between them. The DNA of the CDR3 is TGCAGTGCCCCGAGAGGATACGAGCAGTACTTC. Translating gives CSAPRGYEQYF.

The chain carries TRBV27 and TRBJ1-1, with D maybe TRBD1 (6 bases). The CDR3 has 13 amino acids. CDR1 is MNHEY, CDR2 SMNVEV, per germline (reference sequence). Between the trimmed V and J ends, which lost 4 bases and 11 bases, there was a span of 17 bases. The CDR3 coding sequence is TGTGCCAGCAGTTCCCCCGGGGGGGCGAGGGCTTTCTTT. Translation: CASSSPGGARAFF.

The sample holds a few counts of this clone. The chain is built from TRBV4-2 and TRBJ2-2; D remains unclear. Germline V gives CDR1 LGHNA, CDR2 YNFKEQ. Trimming left V 1 base short and J 2 bases short, with 20 bases between. CDR3 size: 19 residues. The CDR3 sequence: CASSQAESRGSLNTGELFF. The CDR3 region has the DNA TGTGCCAGCAGCCAAGCCGAGTCTAGAGGCAGTTTAAACACCGGGGAGCTGTTTTTT.

The V and J genes are TRBV7-2 and TRBJ2-7; 13 bases line up with TRBD2. With 3 bases clipped from V and 4 bases from J, the junction kept 12 bases outside the gene matches. This CDR3 has 18 amino acids. From germline, CDR1 is SGHTA and CDR2 FQGNSA. The DNA for the CDR3 is TGTGCCAGCAGCTTTAGTGGAGGGATGGGACTAGCGGGATACGAGCAGTACTTC. This codes for CASSFSGGMGLAGYEQYF.

This clone was counted many times. In DNA form, the CDR3 reads TGTGCCAGCAGCTTAGTGTCGGCACAGGGGTTCTCTGCCGGGGAGCTGTTTTTT. It encodes CASSLVSAQGFSAGELFF. J is TRBJ2-2 and V is TRBV7-6, with TRBD1 matching 7 bases. The CDR3 is made up of 18 amino acids. In germline, CDR1 is SGHVS, CDR2 FNYEAQ. Trimming cost V 1 base and J 6 bases; bases outside gene matches: 14.

The chain joins TRBV14 to TRBJ2-5; D uncertain. CDR3 size: 15 residues. Trimming removed 3 bases from V and 1 base from J, with 12 bases in between. CDR1 is SGHDN, CDR2 FVKESK, per germline. The CDR3 coding sequence is TGTGCCAGCAGCCAGGCCTGGCAGGTCCAAGAGACCCAGTACTTC. Amino acids: CASSQAWQVQETQYF.

This chain connects TRBV5-1 to TRBJ2-1; 8 bases map to TRBD2. The germline gives CDR1 SGHRS, CDR2 YFSETQ. V shed 5 bases, J shed 4 bases, and the junction held 8 bases outside the gene matches. CDR3 size: 15 residues. CDR3 nucleotide sequence: TGCGCCAGCAGTCGGGAGGGTCCAAAGTACAATGAGCAGTTCTTC. As protein: CASSREGPKYNEQFF.

V usage is TRBV2 and J usage is TRBJ2-5; no clear D. CDR1 and CDR2 from the germline V gene are SNHLY and FYNNEI. Trimming stripped 3 bases from V and 8 bases from J, with 13 bases between. The CDR3 has 13 amino acids. CDR3 coding DNA: TGTGCCAGCAGTGATCAGGCAGTCGCCACCCAGTACTTC. It yields the protein CASSDQAVATQYF.